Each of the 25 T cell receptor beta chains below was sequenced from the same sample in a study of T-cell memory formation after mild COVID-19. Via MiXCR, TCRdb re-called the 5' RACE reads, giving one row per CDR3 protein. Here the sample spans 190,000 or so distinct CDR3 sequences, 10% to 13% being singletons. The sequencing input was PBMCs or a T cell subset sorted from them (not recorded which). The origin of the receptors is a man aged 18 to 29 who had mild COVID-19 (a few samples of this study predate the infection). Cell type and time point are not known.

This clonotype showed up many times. The DNA for the CDR3 is TGTGCCAGCAGCCTTCAGGGCCCTTACGAGCAGTACTTC. Its translation is CASSLQGPYEQYF. The chain joins TRBV7-2 to TRBJ2-7; a weak D match, TRBD1 (5 bases). The length of the CDR3 is 13 residues. The germline V gene has CDR1 SGHTA and CDR2 FQGNSA. Trimming cost V 5 bases and J 4 bases, with 12 bases left between them.

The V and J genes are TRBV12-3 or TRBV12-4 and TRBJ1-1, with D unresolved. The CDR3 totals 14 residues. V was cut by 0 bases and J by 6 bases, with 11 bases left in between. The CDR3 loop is CASSLAPGVPEAFF. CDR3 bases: TGTGCCAGCAGTTTAGCGCCTGGGGTGCCTGAAGCTTTCTTT.

CDR3 loop: CASGLGPGGVQYF. As DNA, the CDR3 is TGTGCTAGTGGTTTGGGTCCAGGGGGCGTGCAGTACTTC. The rearrangement links TRBV12-5 to TRBJ2-7, with 8 bases aligning to TRBD1. The CDR3 totals 13 residues. CDR1 LGHNT and CDR2 FRNRAP come from the germline V gene. Germline trimming cut 1 base from V and 9 bases from J; bases unmatched to any gene: 5.

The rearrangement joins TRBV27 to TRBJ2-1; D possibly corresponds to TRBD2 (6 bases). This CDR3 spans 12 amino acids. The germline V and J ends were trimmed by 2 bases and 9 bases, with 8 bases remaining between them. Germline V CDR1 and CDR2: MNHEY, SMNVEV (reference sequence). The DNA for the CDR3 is TGTGCCAGCAGTTTAACGGGGGTTGAGCAGTTCTTC. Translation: CASSLTGVEQFF.

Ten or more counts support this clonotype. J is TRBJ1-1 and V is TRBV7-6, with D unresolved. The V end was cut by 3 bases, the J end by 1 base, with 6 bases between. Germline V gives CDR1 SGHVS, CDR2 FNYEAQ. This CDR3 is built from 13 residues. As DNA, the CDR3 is TGTGCCAGCAGCTTTCGGGGGAACACTGAAGCTTTCTTT. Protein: CASSFRGNTEAFF. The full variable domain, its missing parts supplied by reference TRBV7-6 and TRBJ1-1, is GAGVSQSPRYKVTKRGQDVALRCDPISGHVSLYWYRQALGQGPEFLTYFNYEAQQDKSGLPNDRFSAERPEGSISTLTIQRTEQRDSAMYRCASSFRGNTEAFFGQGTRLTVV.

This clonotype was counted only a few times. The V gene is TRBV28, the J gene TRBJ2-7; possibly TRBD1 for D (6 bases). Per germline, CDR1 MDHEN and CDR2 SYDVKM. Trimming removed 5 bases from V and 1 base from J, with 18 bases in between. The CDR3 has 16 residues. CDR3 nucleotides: TGTGCCAGCAGTCCCACCGGGACAAGGGGGTCCTACGAGCAGTACGTC. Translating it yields CASSPTGTRGSYEQYV.

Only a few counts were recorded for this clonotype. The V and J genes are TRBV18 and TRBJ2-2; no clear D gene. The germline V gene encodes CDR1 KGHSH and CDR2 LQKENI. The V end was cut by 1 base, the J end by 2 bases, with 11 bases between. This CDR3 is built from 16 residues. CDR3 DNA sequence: TGTGCCAGCTCACCACGCCAGCTAGTTAACACCGGGGAGCTGTTTTTT. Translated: CASSPRQLVNTGELFF.

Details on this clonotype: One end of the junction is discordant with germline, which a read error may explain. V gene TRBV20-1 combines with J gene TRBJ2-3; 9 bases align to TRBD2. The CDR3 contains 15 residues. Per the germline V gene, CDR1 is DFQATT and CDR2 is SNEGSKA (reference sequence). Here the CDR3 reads CNARVRSSGVNTQYF. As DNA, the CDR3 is TGCAATGCTAGAGTTCGGTCTAGCGGGGTTAATACGCAGTATTTT.

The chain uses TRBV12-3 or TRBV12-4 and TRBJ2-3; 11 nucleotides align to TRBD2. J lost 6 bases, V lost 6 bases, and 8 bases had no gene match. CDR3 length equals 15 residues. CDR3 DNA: TGTGCCAGCAGCTACACTAGCGGGGGCCCCGATACGCAGTATTTT. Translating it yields CASSYTSGGPDTQYF.

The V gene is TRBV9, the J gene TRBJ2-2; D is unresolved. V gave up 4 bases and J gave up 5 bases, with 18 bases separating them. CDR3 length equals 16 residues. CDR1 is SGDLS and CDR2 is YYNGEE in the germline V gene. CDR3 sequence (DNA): TGTGCCAGCAGCCCCCGTAGGGATGTATTGACCGGGGAGCTGTTTTTT. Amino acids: CASSPRRDVLTGELFF.

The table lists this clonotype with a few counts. The CDR3 DNA reads as TGTGCCAGCAGGTCAGGGGTCCGGGAGACCCAGTACTTC. Amino acids: CASRSGVRETQYF. The rearrangement uses TRBV12-3 or TRBV12-4 and TRBJ2-5; possible D gene TRBD1, 6 bases. This CDR3 has 13 residues. V was shortened by 6 bases and J by 5 bases, with 13 bases between the two germline ends.

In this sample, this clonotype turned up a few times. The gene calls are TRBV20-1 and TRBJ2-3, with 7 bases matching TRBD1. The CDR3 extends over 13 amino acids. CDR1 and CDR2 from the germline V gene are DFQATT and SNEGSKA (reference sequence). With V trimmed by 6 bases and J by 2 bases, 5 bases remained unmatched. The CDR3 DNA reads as TGCAGTGCCGGGACAGTCTTCACAGATACGCAGTATTTT. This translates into CSAGTVFTDTQYF.

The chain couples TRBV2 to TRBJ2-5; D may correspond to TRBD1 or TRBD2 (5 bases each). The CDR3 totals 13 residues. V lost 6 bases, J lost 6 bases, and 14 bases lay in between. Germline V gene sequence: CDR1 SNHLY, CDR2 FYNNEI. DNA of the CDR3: TGTGCCAGCAGGCCGGGACCGCGGAAGACCCAGTACTTC. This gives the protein CASRPGPRKTQYF. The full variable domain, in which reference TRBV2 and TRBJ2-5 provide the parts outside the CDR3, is EPEVTQTPSHQVTQMGQEVILRCVPISNHLYFYWYRQILGQKVEFLVSFYNNEISEKSEIFDDQFSVERPDGSNFTLKIRSTKLEDSAMYFCASRPGPRKTQYFGPGTRLLVL.

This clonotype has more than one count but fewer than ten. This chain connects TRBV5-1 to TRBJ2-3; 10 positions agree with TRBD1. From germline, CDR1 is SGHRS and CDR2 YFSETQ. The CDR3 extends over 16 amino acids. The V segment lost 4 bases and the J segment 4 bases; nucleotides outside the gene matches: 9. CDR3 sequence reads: CASSAAGTGAADTQYF. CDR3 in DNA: TGCGCCAGCAGCGCCGCCGGGACAGGGGCGGCAGATACGCAGTATTTT.

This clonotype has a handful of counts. In nucleotides, the CDR3 is TGCGCCAGCAGCCAATTGGCAGCCACCTTCTCTGGAAACACCATATATTTT. It encodes CASSQLAATFSGNTIYF. The gene calls are TRBV4-3 and TRBJ1-3; D not certain. Germline V gene lookup returns CDR1 LGHNA and CDR2 YSLEER. CDR3 length: 17 amino acids. Trimming stripped 2 bases from V and 0 bases from J, with 14 bases between.

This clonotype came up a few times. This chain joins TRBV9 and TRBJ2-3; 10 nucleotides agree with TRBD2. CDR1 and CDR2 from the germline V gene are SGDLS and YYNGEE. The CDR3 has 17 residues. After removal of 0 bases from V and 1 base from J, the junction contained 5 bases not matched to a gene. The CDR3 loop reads CASSVVPTSGGTDTQYF. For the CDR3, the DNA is TGTGCCAGCAGCGTAGTCCCCACTAGCGGGGGCACAGATACGCAGTATTTT.

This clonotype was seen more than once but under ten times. The DNA of the CDR3 is TGTGCCAGCAGCCCACGGGCAGAGAGCTCCTACAATGAGCAGTTCTTC. It specifies CASSPRAESSYNEQFF. V is TRBV9 and J is TRBJ2-1; D gene unclear. This CDR3 contains 16 residues. The germline V gene encodes CDR1 SGDLS and CDR2 YYNGEE. V was pared by 4 bases and J by 0 bases, with 14 bases between.

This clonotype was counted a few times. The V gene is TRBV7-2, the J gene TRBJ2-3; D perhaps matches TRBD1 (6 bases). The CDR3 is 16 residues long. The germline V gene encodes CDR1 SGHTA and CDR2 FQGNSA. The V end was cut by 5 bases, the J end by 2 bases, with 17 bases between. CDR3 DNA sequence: TGTGCCAGCAGCCCTAGAGCTCAGGGGCTCACAGATACGCAGTATTTT. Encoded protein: CASSPRAQGLTDTQYF.

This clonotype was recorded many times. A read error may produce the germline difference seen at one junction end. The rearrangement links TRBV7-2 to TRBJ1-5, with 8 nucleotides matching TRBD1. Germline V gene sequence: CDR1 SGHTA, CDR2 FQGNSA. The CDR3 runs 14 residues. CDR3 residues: CASSLAGGGQPQHF. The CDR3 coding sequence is TGTGCCAGCAGTTTAGCAGGGGGCGGTCAGCCCCAGCATTTT.

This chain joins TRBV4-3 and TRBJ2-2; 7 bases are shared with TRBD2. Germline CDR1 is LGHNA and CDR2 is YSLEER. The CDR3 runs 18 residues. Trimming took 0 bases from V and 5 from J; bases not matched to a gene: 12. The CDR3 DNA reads TGCGCCAGCAGCCAAGATCCCCCCCGCGGGGGATGGACCGGGGAGCTGTTTTTT. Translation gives CASSQDPPRGGWTGELFF.

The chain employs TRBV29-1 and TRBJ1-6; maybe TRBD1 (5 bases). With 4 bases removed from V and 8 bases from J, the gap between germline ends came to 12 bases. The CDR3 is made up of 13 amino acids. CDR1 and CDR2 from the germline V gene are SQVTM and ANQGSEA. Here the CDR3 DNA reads TGCAGCGTTGTATGGGGCCCCGATTCACCCCTCCACTTT. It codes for CSVVWGPDSPLHF.

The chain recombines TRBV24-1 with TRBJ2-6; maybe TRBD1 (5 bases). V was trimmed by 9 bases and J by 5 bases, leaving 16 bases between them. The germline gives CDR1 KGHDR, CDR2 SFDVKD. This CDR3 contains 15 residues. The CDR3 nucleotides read TGTGCCACCTCAGACAGCGCGCGTCGGGCCAACGTCCTGACTTTC. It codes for CATSDSARRANVLTF.

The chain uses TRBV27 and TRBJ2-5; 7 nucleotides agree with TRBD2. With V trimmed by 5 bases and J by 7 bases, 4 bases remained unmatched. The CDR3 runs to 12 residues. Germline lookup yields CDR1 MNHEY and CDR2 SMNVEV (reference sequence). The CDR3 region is CASSGLGMTQYF. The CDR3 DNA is TGTGCCAGCAGTGGACTAGGGATGACCCAGTACTTC.

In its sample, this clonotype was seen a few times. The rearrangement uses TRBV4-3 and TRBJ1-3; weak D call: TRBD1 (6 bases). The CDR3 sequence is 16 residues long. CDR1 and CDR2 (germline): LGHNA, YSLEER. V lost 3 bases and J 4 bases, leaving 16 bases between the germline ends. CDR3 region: CASSHRRGAVGNTIYF. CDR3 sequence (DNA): TGCGCCAGCAGCCATAGAAGGGGGGCTGTGGGAAACACCATATATTTT.

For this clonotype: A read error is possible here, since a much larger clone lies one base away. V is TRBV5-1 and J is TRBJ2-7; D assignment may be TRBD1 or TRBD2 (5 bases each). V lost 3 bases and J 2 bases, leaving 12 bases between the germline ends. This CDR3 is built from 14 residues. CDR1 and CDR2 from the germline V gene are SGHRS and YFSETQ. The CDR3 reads CASSSRDETYEQYF. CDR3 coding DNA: TGCGCCAGCAGCTCCCGGGACGAAACCTACGAGCAGTACTTC.